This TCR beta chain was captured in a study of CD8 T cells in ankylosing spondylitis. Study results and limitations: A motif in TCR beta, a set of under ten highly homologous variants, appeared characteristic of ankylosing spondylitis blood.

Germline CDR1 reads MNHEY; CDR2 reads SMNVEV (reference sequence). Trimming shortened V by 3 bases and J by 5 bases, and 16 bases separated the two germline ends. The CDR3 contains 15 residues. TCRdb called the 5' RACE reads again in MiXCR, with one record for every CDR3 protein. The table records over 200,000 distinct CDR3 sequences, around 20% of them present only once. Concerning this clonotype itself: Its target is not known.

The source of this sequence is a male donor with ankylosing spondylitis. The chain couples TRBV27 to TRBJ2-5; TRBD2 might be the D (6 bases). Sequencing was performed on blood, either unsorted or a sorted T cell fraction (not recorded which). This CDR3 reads CASSLLPGAGETQYF. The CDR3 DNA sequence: TGTGCCAGCAGTTTGCTACCGGGAGCTGGGGAGACCCAGTACTTC.